These T cell receptor beta chains were read from a single sample in a study of blood T cell repertoires in COVID-19. Sequencing used immunoSEQ multiplex PCR; TCRdb keeps in-frame clones, though not all of them. The sample yields a few hundred thousand clones, roughly 80% seen once. Material for sequencing was peripheral blood. All receptors come from a woman between 50 and 59 years old with active or convalescent COVID-19. Each CDR3 is given with its conserved first and last residue.

J	length	V	CDR3
TRBJ1-2	14	TRBV28	CASRGVQAGHGYTF
TRBJ2-4	16	TRBV28	CASRLQAGGSKNIQYF
TRBJ1-6	13	TRBV27	CASSSLRNSPLHF
TRBJ2-1	11	TRBV29-1	CSVGQGWEQFF
TRBJ2-3	15	TRBV7-9	CASSFGTGGIDTQYF
TRBJ1-1	15	TRBV11-2	CASSRWTMGLTEAFF
TRBJ1-2	13	TRBV19	CASSPRANYGYTF
TRBJ2-1	15	TRBV19	CASSSSGNSYNEQFF
TRBJ2-5	16	TRBV25-1	CANSPGAGGYQETQYF
TRBJ2-1	18	TRBV9	CASSVLPGLLNSYNEQFF
TRBJ2-5	15	TRBV9	CASSQRQGWQETQYF
TRBJ2-2	15	TRBV5-4	CASSFRQGAVGELFF
TRBJ1-5	13	TRBV15	CATRQGSNQPQHF
TRBJ1-1	13	TRBV19	CASSIYRSTEAFF
TRBJ2-1	17	TRBV18	CASSPGGLAGVYNEQFF
TRBJ2-1	17	TRBV11-2	CASTYRTSGRVSNEQFF
TRBJ1-2	14	TRBV2	CASTRDRNYYGYTF
TRBJ1-6	15	TRBV7-9	CASSKRDREDSPLHF
TRBJ2-7	15	TRBV15	CATSRVTVYSYEQYF
TRBJ1-5	13	TRBV2	CASSRDNNQPQHF
TRBJ1-1	14	TRBV5-4	CASSFRDRNTEAFF
TRBJ1-2	16	TRBV5-4	CASSDLVGLPNYGYTF
TRBJ1-1	13	TRBV15	CATAVRVPSEAFF